This T cell receptor (beta chain) was recorded in a study of cytomegalovirus exposure and HLA in healthy donors. Amplification used 60 Vbeta primers and 13 Jbeta primers. Assay: immunoSEQ multiplex PCR; the TCRdb copy retains only in-frame clones and omits some. The sample contains 150,000 to 200,000 clones, about 80% of which appear only once. Trimming shortened V by 0 bases and J by 2 bases, and 16 bases separated the two germline ends. Germline assignment: CDR1 LNHNV and CDR2 YYDKDF (reference sequence). This CDR3 comprises 17 residues. Sequencing used PBMCs. The clonotype comes from a woman in her thirties or forties in good health and CMV-seronegative. The rearrangement uses TRBV15 and TRBJ1-2; D is possibly TRBD1 (5 bases). The CDR3 reads CATSRDWETRGNYGYTF. The CDR3 DNA sequence: TGTGCCACCAGCAGAGATTGGGAGACCCGGGGGAACTATGGCTACACCTTC.